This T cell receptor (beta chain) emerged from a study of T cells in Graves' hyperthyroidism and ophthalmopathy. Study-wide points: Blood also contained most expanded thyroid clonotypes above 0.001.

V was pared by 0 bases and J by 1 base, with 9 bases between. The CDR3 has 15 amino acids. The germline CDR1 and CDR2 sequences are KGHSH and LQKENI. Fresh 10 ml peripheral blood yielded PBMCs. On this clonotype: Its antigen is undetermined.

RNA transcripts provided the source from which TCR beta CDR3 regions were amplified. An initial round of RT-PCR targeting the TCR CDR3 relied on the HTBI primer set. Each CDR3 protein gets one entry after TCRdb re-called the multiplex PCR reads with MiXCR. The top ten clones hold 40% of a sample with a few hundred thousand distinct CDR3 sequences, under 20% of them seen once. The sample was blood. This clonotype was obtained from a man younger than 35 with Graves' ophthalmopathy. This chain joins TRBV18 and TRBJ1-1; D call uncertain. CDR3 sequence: CASSPPSATNTEAFF. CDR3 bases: TGTGCCAGCTCACCACCGTCAGCTACGAACACTGAAGCTTTCTTT.